The next 13 T cell receptor beta chains were all read from a single sample in a study of T cell changes during pregnancy in multiple sclerosis. Profiling relied on immunoSEQ multiplex PCR, and the TCRdb table lists in-frame clones only, not all of them. The table lists approximately 57,000 clones, roughly 94% of them singletons. Sequencing was performed on CD4+ T cells from peripheral blood mononuclear cells, taken in the second trimester of pregnancy. These receptors originate from a female donor with multiple sclerosis, enrolled in a pregnancy study.

This clone was detected only a few times. The rearrangement joins TRBV5-8 to TRBJ1-5; perhaps TRBD1 as D (5 bases). Germline values: CDR1 SGHTS, CDR2 YDEGEE. Deletions cut 9 bases from V and 4 bases from J, with 17 bases between. The CDR3 is made up of 14 amino acids. CDR3 in DNA: TGTGCCACACTGCCTGGGAGGGGTAATCAGCCCCAGCATTTT. Translated: CATLPGRGNQPQHF.

This chain uses TRBV27 with TRBJ2-5; 10 nucleotides align to TRBD1. CDR1 is MNHEY and CDR2 is SMNVEV in the germline V gene (reference sequence). CDR3 length: 15 residues. V was pared by 3 bases and J by 5 bases, with 6 bases of the junction left unmatched. The CDR3: CASSFDRGLGETQYF. CDR3 DNA: TGTGCCAGCAGTTTCGACAGGGGGCTCGGGGAGACCCAGTACTTC.

The CDR3 DNA sequence: TGTGCCAGCAGGGGGAGGCGGAACACTGAAGCTTTCTTT. Amino acids: CASRGRRNTEAFF. The rearrangement joins TRBV6-5 to TRBJ1-1; no reliable D call. The CDR3 is made up of 13 amino acids. Germline CDR1 reads MNHEY; CDR2 reads SVGAGI. Trimming took off 6 bases at V and 1 base at J, with 9 bases between the two ends.

V and J are TRBV7-9 and TRBJ2-7; tentatively, D is TRBD1 (5 bases). The CDR3 runs to 12 residues. Trimming cost V 7 bases and J 1 base, with 8 bases left between them. In germline, CDR1 is SEHNR, CDR2 FQNEAQ (reference sequence). The CDR3 sequence: CASTTGSYEQYF. In nucleotides, the CDR3 is TGTGCCAGCACTACAGGTTCCTACGAGCAGTACTTC.

The chain uses TRBV27 and TRBJ2-2; weak D call: TRBD1 (5 bases). The CDR3 length is 15 residues. Trimming left V 4 bases short and J 4 bases short, with 13 bases between. Germline V CDR1 and CDR2: MNHEY, SMNVEV (reference sequence). CDR3: CASSSLGAPTGELFF. DNA of the CDR3: TGTGCCAGCAGTTCTTTAGGGGCGCCCACCGGGGAGCTGTTTTTT.

The sample holds one count of this clone. The V call is TRBV7-2, the J call TRBJ2-7; 11 bases align to TRBD2. Trimming at V came to 0 bases and at J to 2 bases, leaving 0 bases not matched to a gene. The CDR3 has 15 residues. The germline V gene has CDR1 SGHTA and CDR2 FQGNSA. The CDR3 sequence: CASSLASGGAYEQYF. The DNA of the CDR3 is TGTGCCAGCAGCTTAGCTAGCGGGGGGGCCTACGAGCAGTACTTC.

The chain combines TRBV18 with TRBJ1-1, with 10 bases fitting TRBD1. CDR1 is KGHSH and CDR2 is LQKENI in the germline V gene. The CDR3 is 15 amino acids. The ends lost 3 bases at V and 4 bases at J; junction bases unmatched: 5. CDR3 coding DNA: TGTGCCAGCTCACCCCGACAGGGGGCCAGCACTGAAGCTTTCTTT. Amino acid sequence: CASSPRQGASTEAFF.

The rearrangement uses TRBV5-6 and TRBJ2-5, with D unclear. This CDR3 is built from 14 residues. Looked up from germline, CDR1 is SGHDT and CDR2 is YYEEEE. V gave up 0 bases and J gave up 5 bases, with 11 bases separating them. The CDR3 is CASSLDTPPETQYF. The CDR3 DNA reads as TGTGCCAGCAGCTTGGACACGCCCCCGGAGACCCAGTACTTC.

The chain links TRBV30 to TRBJ1-3, with 8 bases matching TRBD1. The V and J ends lost 0 bases and 4 bases, in that order; junction bases with no gene match: 8. The CDR3 has 16 amino acids. The germline CDR1 and CDR2 sequences are GTSNPN and SVGIG (reference sequence). This CDR3 reads CAWSVAGGLEGNTIYF. The CDR3 DNA follows: TGTGCCTGGAGTGTCGCAGGGGGCCTGGAGGGAAACACCATATATTTT.

CDR3: CATMDWRGEQYF. CDR3 bases: TGTGCCACCATGGACTGGAGGGGAGAGCAGTACTTC. The chain carries TRBV2 and TRBJ2-7; tentative D call: TRBD2 (6 bases). Looked up from germline, CDR1 is SNHLY and CDR2 is FYNNEI. V lost 10 bases and J lost 7, with 17 bases in between. The CDR3 has 12 residues.

This clone came up once. The CDR3 DNA is TGTGCCAGCAGCTTAGTAAGTGGGAGTGGCGGCACAGATACGCAGTATTTT. This translates into CASSLVSGSGGTDTQYF. The J gene is TRBJ2-3, the V gene TRBV11-2; a weak D match, TRBD2 (5 bases). The CDR3 covers 17 residues. V shed 1 base and J shed 1 base, with 15 bases lying between them. CDR1 SGHAT and CDR2 FQNNGV come from the germline V gene.

The chain has TRBV6-5 and TRBJ2-7; 8 nucleotides line up with TRBD1. Germline V gives CDR1 MNHEY, CDR2 SVGAGI. CDR3 length: 14 amino acids. Trimming took 4 bases from V and 6 from J; bases not matched to a gene: 8. DNA for the CDR3: TGTGCCAGCAGTTTTGGACAGGGTTTCTTCGAGCAGTACTTC. Its protein product is CASSFGQGFFEQYF.

This CDR3 is CASSGQQGSYGYTF. The CDR3 DNA reads TGTGCCAGCAGTGGTCAACAGGGTTCCTATGGCTACACCTTC. The chain employs TRBV6-1 and TRBJ1-2, with D possibly matching TRBD1 (6 bases). Trimming took off 4 bases at V and 4 bases at J, with 13 bases between the two ends. The CDR3 covers 14 residues. Germline-derived CDR1 and CDR2 are MNHNS and SASEGT.